This T cell receptor beta chain comes out of a study of T cells in localized non-small cell lung cancer (TCRdb year 2020). General notes on the study: T cell repertoires of 200 to 300 early-stage NSCLC patients were analyzed, with tumors being compared against uninvolved tumor-adjacent lungs. A mean age of approximately 70 years was recorded for the NSCLC patients, of whom 129 were male and 100 to 110 were female. All 220 or so NSCLC patients in the cohort were treatment-naive and had localized lung tumors that were resected.

TCR beta CDR3 regions were sequenced from DNA using the immunoSEQ Assay. As for how the authors treated the data: To compute T cell density, TCR beta template counts were normalized to usable DNA, which was estimated by amplifying housekeeping genes. Using the preseqR package, richness was estimated by extrapolating to 120,000 templates for tissue samples and 400,000 templates for PBMC samples. Clonality was defined by subtracting Pielou's evenness from one. Tissue-enriched TCRs were identified through differential abundance testing performed on productive amino-acid clonotypes, with a minimum total count of 5 and an alpha of 0.1. The Jaccard Index and the Morisita Overlap Index were used to measure how much the repertoires overlapped between compartments. GLIPH clustered TCR beta CDR3s with public tetramer-defined viral CDR3s; viral motifs required at least three viral sequences plus V-gene enrichment. As stored in TCRdb, this immuneACCESS dataset retains in-frame rearrangements with V and J assigned. A fraction of the clones does not appear; measured against another copy, unresolved V genes explain less than half of the discrepancy, and the remainder lacks a known reason. The V and J calls and the clone size are those of that table, but D and trimming were determined from the DNA. Recorded for this sample are about 33,000 clones; around 93% of them occurred a single time. Of the sample, around 5.9% falls within the top ten clones.

CDR1 and CDR2, looked up from the germline V gene, are SGHAT and FQNNGV. The CDR3 contains 15 residues, cysteine and phenylalanine counted. The only DNA kept is the CDR3, 45 bases in frame from the first base. V is clipped by 4 bases and J by 8 bases, and the sequence between their germline boundaries is 20 bases long. At diagnosis, peripheral blood, uninvolved tumor-adjacent lung and tumor were collected and were preserved as a mix of fresh-frozen and FFPE material. For TCR repertoire profiling, blood samples were analyzed in the form of peripheral blood mononuclear cells. Comments on this clone: No antigen is known for it. No per-base quality is available; no much larger clone lies one base away.

Overall study results and their limits: Longer overall survival was associated with higher blood T cell density, whereas shorter survival was associated with higher adjacent-lung clonality. Multi-region tumor sequencing was not performed, so intratumor heterogeneity could not be excluded. Uninvolved tumor-adjacent lung showed the highest T cell clonality, higher than tumor, which suggests more focused antigenic responses in the uninvolved tumor-adjacent lung. A median of about 55 of the top 100 tumor clones were detected in paired uninvolved adjacent lung, and about 29 of these tumor clones were also found among the top 100 clones of the paired uninvolved adjacent lung. Because the study design was exploratory, TCR variables were selected using unadjusted p-values without false-discovery rate correction.

This clonotype originated in a man aged 40 to 70 with stage II lung adenocarcinoma. The rearranged segments are TRBV11-2 and TRBJ1-2; TRBD1 is a weak D gene call, 6 bases matching. The specimen was PBMCs, collected before any cancer treatment. The nucleotides are TGTGCCAGCAGCTCCCTAATCACAGGGTTTTGGGGCTACACCTTC. Its protein reads: CASSSLITGFWGYTF.